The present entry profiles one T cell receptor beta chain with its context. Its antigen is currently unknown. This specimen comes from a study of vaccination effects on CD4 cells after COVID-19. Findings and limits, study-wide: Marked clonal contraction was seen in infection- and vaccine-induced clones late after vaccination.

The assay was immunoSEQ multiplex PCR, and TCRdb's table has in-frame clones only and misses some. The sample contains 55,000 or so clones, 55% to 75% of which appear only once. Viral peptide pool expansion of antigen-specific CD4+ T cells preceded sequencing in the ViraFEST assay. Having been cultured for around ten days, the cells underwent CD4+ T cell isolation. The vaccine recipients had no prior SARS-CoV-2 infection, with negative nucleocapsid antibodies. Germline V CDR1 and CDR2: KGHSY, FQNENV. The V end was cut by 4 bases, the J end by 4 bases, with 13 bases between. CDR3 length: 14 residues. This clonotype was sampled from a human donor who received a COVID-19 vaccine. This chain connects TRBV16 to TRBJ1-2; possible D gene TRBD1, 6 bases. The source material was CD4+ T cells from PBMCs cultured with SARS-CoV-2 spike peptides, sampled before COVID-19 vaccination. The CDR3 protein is CASSLGGGFYGYTF. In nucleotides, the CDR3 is TGTGCCAGCAGCCTCGGGGGCGGATTCTATGGCTACACCTTC.